This TCR beta chain originates from a study of shared clonotypes between healthy human individuals. Whole-study context: Donor composition was a couple of women and three men, aged 18 to 49. Regarding the study as a whole: Naive subsets, compared against memory subsets, generally had larger estimated richness values. Among donors, the sharing of clonotypes was expected to be influenced by sequencing depth.

As defined, naive CD8 cells were CD45RO-negative and positively selected for CCR7, with terminally differentiated effector memory CD45RA+ cells excluded. Every subset had its genomic DNA shared out evenly among several immunoSEQ plates. TCRdb's copy holds only in-frame clones and misses some; the assay was immunoSEQ multiplex PCR. The sample yields about 2.2 million clones, about 93% seen once. The CDR3 extends over 14 amino acids. V was clipped by 6 bases and J by 0 bases, with 12 bases between them. Per the germline V gene, CDR1 is MDHEN and CDR2 is SYDVKM. As for this clone: Its cognate antigen is unknown.

The chain combines TRBV28 with TRBJ2-7, with D hard to call. This receptor was obtained from a man between 18 and 29 years old in good health. Some clones in this sample may be carry-over from other donors' samples. Input material: naive CD8+ T cells from PBMCs. CDR3 protein: CASRGARHSYEQYF. CDR3 DNA sequence: TGTGCCAGCAGAGGTGCACGCCACTCCTACGAGCAGTACTTC.